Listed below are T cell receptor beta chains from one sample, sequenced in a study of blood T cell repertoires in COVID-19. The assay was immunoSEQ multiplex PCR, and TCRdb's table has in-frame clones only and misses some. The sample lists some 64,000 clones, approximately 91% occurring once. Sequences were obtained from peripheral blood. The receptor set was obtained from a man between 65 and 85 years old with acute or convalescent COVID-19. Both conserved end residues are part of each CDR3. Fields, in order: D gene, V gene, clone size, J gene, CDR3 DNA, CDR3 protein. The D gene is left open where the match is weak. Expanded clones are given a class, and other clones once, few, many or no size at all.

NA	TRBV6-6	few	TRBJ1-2	TGTGCCAGCAGTCCCGGGACACGTTATGGCTACACCTTC	CASSPGTRYGYTF
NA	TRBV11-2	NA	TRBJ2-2	TGTGCCAGCAGCCTCCCGACTCTCGCGAACACCGGGGAGCTGTTTTTT	CASSLPTLANTGELFF
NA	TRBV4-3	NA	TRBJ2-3	TGCGCCAGCAGCCTCCTAGCAGGGGGCACAGATACGCAGTATTTT	CASSLLAGGTDTQYF
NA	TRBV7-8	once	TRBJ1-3	TGTGCCAGCAGCTTAGTAGGTGCAGGGAACACCATATATTTT	CASSLVGAGNTIYF
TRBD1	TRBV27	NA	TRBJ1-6	TGTGCCAGCCGCGACAGGGTCTATAATTCACCCCTCCACTTT	CASRDRVYNSPLHF
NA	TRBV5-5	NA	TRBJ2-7	TGTGCCAGCAGCCCCACAATACAGGGACAAGCTTACGAGCAGTACTTC	CASSPTIQGQAYEQYF
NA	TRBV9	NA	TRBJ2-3	TGTGCCAGCAGCGGGTCCGAACAGGAGCAAGTCCCCCCCACAGATACGCAGTATTTT	CASSGSEQEQVPPTDTQYF
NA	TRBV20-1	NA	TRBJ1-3	TGCAGTGCTAGTCAAGGAGCCTCTGGAAACACCATATATTTT	CSASQGASGNTIYF
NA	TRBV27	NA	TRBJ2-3	TGTGCCAGCAGTTTAAGGGCGGACTCTGGCGCCACAGATACGCAGTATTTT	CASSLRADSGATDTQYF
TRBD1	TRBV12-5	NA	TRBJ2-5	TGTGCTAGTGGTTTGGGACAGGGGATCAGCACCCAGTACTTC	CASGLGQGISTQYF
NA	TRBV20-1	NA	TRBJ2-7	TGCAGTGCTAGTCTCTCGACAGGCTTCTCCTACGAGCAGTACTTC	CSASLSTGFSYEQYF
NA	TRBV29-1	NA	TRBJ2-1	TGCAGCGTTCGTCGACAGTGGGGCCCCTACAATGAGCAGTTCTTC	CSVRRQWGPYNEQFF
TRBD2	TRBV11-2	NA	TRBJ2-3	TGTGCCAGCAGCTCGTCGACTAGCGGGGAGACAGATACGCAGTATTTT	CASSSSTSGETDTQYF
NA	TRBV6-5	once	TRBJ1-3	TGTGCCGTTCACGGGGGAGGGAGCTCTGGAAACACCATATATTTT	CAVHGGGSSGNTIYF
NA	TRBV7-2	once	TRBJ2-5	TGTGCCAGCAGCTTAGGGCAGGGCCAAGAGACCCAGTACTTC	CASSLGQGQETQYF
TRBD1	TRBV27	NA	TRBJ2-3	TGTGCCAGCAGTTTTCGGACAGGCCCCGAGGCGCAGTATTTT	CASSFRTGPEAQYF
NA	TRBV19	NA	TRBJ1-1	TGTGCCAGTAGTATATTCGGGACAAGGAACACTGAAGCTTTCTTT	CASSIFGTRNTEAFF
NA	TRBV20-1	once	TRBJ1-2	TGCAGTGCCCCGGGGGTTGGCTACACCTTC	CSAPGVGYTF
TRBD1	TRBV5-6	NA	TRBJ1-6	TGTGCCAGCAGCTTGCAAGGACAGGATTATAATTCACCCCTCCACTTT	CASSLQGQDYNSPLHF
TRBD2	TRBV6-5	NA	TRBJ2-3	TGTGCCAGCAGTTACTCGACTAGCGGGGGGACAGATACGCAGTATTTT	CASSYSTSGGTDTQYF
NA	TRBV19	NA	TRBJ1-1	TGTGCCAGTAGTCTTCGAGGGCAGGGGTTGCCTGAAGCTTTCTTT	CASSLRGQGLPEAFF
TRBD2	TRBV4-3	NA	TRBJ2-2	TGCGCCAGCAGCCCGGGACTAGCGGGCACAACGAACACCGGGGAGCTGTTTTTT	CASSPGLAGTTNTGELFF
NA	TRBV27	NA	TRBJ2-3	TGTGCCAGCAGTTTGGAGCATACGCAGTATTTT	CASSLEHTQYF
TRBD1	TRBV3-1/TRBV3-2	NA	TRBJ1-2	TGTGCCAGCACCAGGGGGACGGATGATGGCTACACCTTC	CASTRGTDDGYTF
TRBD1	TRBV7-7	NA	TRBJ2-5	TGTGCTAGCAGCCCCGGACAGGGTAGGCAAGAGACCCAGTACTTC	CASSPGQGRQETQYF
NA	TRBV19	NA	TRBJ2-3	TGTGCCAGTAGTCATAGATTGGATACGCAGTATTTT	CASSHRLDTQYF
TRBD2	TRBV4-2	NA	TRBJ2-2	TGTGCCAGCAGCCAAGCCGGGACAGCGGGGGGAAACACCGGGGAGCTGTTTTTT	CASSQAGTAGGNTGELFF
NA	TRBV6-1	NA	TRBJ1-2	TGTGCCAGCAGCCAGGGGCCAGCTAACTATGGCTACACCTTC	CASSQGPANYGYTF
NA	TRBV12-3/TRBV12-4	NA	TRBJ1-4	TGTGCCAGCAGGGCAGGGTGGGAAAAACTGTTTTTT	CASRAGWEKLFF
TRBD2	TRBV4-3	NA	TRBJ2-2	TGCGCCAGCAGCCAAATGGAGTTCCGCGGGGGAGGAAAAACCGGGGAGCTGTTTTTT	CASSQMEFRGGGKTGELFF
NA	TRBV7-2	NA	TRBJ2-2	TGTGCCAGCAGCTTAGGTCTAGGTGGCACCGGGGAGCTGTTTTTT	CASSLGLGGTGELFF
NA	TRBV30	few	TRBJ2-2	TGTGCCTGGAGTGCAAAGAGACAGGACACCGGGGAGCTGTTTTTT	CAWSAKRQDTGELFF